The rows below give T cell receptor beta chains drawn from one sample of a study of regulatory T cells in long-lasting Graves disease. TCRdb processed the multiplex PCR reads anew with MiXCR; each CDR3 protein has one entry. The sample comprises about 370,000 distinct CDR3 sequences, around a sixth of which are singletons, and around a fifth rests with the top ten. Here the sequenced sample was peripheral blood mononuclear cells (PBMCs), taken at new diagnosis, from a patient treated with antithyroid drugs. These TCRs come from a female donor with Graves disease. CDR3s include the opening cysteine and the closing phenylalanine or tryptophan. A D gene is named only where the DNA matches it firmly. Not all rows give a size; the values are once, few, many and, for expanded clones, a class.

size,D,J,V,DNA,CDR3
few,.,TRBJ2-5,TRBV19,TGTGCCAGTAGTAGCGGTGGGGGGAGAGAGACCCAGTACTTC,CASSSGGGRETQYF
few,.,TRBJ1-3,TRBV7-9,TGTGCCAGCAGCTCCCCCTCGACGGAATCTGGAAACACCATATATTTT,CASSSPSTESGNTIYF
.,.,TRBJ2-3,TRBV19,TGTGCCAGTAGTATACAGTCCGAGGTGAGGGGTCTTGATACGCAGTATTTT,CASSIQSEVRGLDTQYF
many,.,TRBJ2-3,TRBV3-1,TGTGCCAGCAGCCAGGTACGGTGGGATACGCAGTATTTT,CASSQVRWDTQYF
.,.,TRBJ2-5,TRBV7-2,TGTGCCAGCAGCTATCCGGGACCCCCCACAGAGGGGACCCAGTACTTC,CASSYPGPPTEGTQYF
many,TRBD1,TRBJ2-7,TRBV28,TGTGCCAGCAGTGAGACAGGGTCTTCCTACGAGCAGTACTTC,CASSETGSSYEQYF
few,.,TRBJ1-5,TRBV5-1,TGCGCCAGCAGCTTATTCGGTAGCAATCAGCCCCAGCATTTT,CASSLFGSNQPQHF
.,TRBD2,TRBJ2-3,TRBV11-2,TGTGCCAGCAGCTCGACTAGCGGGAGGAGCACAGATACGCAGTATTTT,CASSSTSGRSTDTQYF
many,.,TRBJ2-3,TRBV11-1,TGTGCCAGCAGCGCACAGGGTTCAGATACGCAGTATTTT,CASSAQGSDTQYF
few,TRBD1,TRBJ2-7,TRBV29-1,TGCAGCGTTGGGACAGGGGAAGAGCAGTACTTC,CSVGTGEEQYF
many,.,TRBJ1-1,TRBV7-2,TGTGCCAGCAGCTTAGCCGGTTACGATCCTGAAGCTTTCTTT,CASSLAGYDPEAFF
many,.,TRBJ1-4,TRBV28,TGTGCCACGCGACAAACTTGGACAGCCTCTGCAACTAATGAAAAACTGTTTTTT,CATRQTWTASATNEKLFF
many,.,TRBJ1-5,TRBV5-6,TGTGCCAGCAGCTTGGCAGGGTATGCCGTTCAGCCCCAGCATTTT,CASSLAGYAVQPQHF
many,TRBD1,TRBJ2-3,TRBV11-2,TGTGCCAGCAGCTTAGGACAGGGGGGCCCAGATACGCAGTATTTT,CASSLGQGGPDTQYF
many,.,TRBJ2-2,TRBV10-3,TGTGCCATCAGTGGATTTGACGAGAACACCGGGGAGCTGTTTTTT,CAISGFDENTGELFF
.,.,TRBJ2-7,TRBV6-1,TGTGCCAGCAGCCTTCCGGGGCTCGAGCAGTACTTC,CASSLPGLEQYF
many,.,TRBJ1-6,TRBV27,TGTGCCAGCTCCGGATCGAGCTCCTATAATTCACCCCTCCACTTT,CASSGSSSYNSPLHF
many,.,TRBJ1-5,TRBV6-1,TGTGCCAGCAGTGAACGGGGGAGCAATCAGCCCCAGCATTTT,CASSERGSNQPQHF
few,.,TRBJ1-1,TRBV7-9,TGTGCCAGCAGCTTAAGTGGGGGATTAGGCACTGAAGCTTTCTTT,CASSLSGGLGTEAFF
many,.,TRBJ2-2,TRBV15,TGTGCCACCGCTTTGTCTGAGGGCACCGGGGAGCTGTTTTTT,CATALSEGTGELFF
few,TRBD1,TRBJ1-1,TRBV5-1,TGCGCCAGCAGCCCGACAGGGGGTTCCCTTGAAGCTTTCTTT,CASSPTGGSLEAFF
many,.,TRBJ2-2,TRBV5-4,TGTGCCAGCAGCTTGGGGGGACATAATATCCGGGAGCTGTTTTTT,CASSLGGHNIRELFF
.,TRBD2,TRBJ2-7,TRBV20-1,TGCAGTGCTTCCGATAGGAGCGGGAGCTCCTACGAGCAGTACTTC,CSASDRSGSSYEQYF
many,TRBD1,TRBJ1-1,TRBV27,TGTGCCAGCAGTTTAGCAGGGGAGGGGGCCACTGAAGCTTTCTTT,CASSLAGEGATEAFF
.,.,TRBJ2-7,TRBV6-2/TRBV6-3,TGTGCCAGCAACTCCAGAGGGGACGAGCAGTACTTC,CASNSRGDEQYF
many,.,TRBJ2-1,TRBV30,TGTGCCTGGAGTGTACCCGAACCTGTGAGGAATGAGCAGTTCTTC,CAWSVPEPVRNEQFF
.,.,TRBJ2-1,TRBV20-1,TGCAGTGCTAGAGACGGGGGGCCCTCCTACAATGAGCAGTTCTTC,CSARDGGPSYNEQFF
many,TRBD2,TRBJ2-5,TRBV15,TGTGCCACCGGACTAGCGGGAGTGTTTCAAGAGACCCAGTACTTC,CATGLAGVFQETQYF
many,.,TRBJ2-1,TRBV6-2/TRBV6-3,TGTGCCAGCAGGAGAGGCGGGGAGCAGTTCTTC,CASRRGGEQFF
many,.,TRBJ2-2,TRBV11-2,TGTGCCAGCAGCTTAGATCTCAGGAGGACCGGGGAGCTGTTTTTT,CASSLDLRRTGELFF
.,TRBD2,TRBJ2-5,TRBV29-1,TGCAGCGTTGAAGATCTGGGGCTAGCGGGTATAGCGGGGGAAAAAGAGACCCAGTACTTC,CSVEDLGLAGIAGEKETQYF
many,TRBD2,TRBJ2-7,TRBV3-1,TGTGCCAGCAGCCAGGTCAGGACTAGCGGGAGGTACGAGCAGTACTTC,CASSQVRTSGRYEQYF
.,.,TRBJ2-1,TRBV19,TGTGCCAGTAGTGTAGGGGGGCCTTCTGGTGAGCAGTTCTTC,CASSVGGPSGEQFF
.,TRBD1,TRBJ1-2,TRBV7-2,TGTGCCAGCAGCTACCGGGACAGGGGGACCGGCTACACCTTC,CASSYRDRGTGYTF
many,.,TRBJ1-1,TRBV6-1,TGTGCCAGCAGACAATCCGGGGTCTCGAACACTGAAGCTTTCTTT,CASRQSGVSNTEAFF
many,.,TRBJ1-6,TRBV12-3/TRBV12-4,TGTGCCAGCAGTCCCCGACGGTCACCCCTCCACTTT,CASSPRRSPLHF
.,.,TRBJ2-7,TRBV18,TGTGCCAGCCCACCTTTTGGCAGGGGTTACGAGCAGTACTTC,CASPPFGRGYEQYF
many,.,TRBJ1-2,TRBV20-1,TGCAGTGCTAGAGATCGGAACGTCTATGGCTACACCTTC,CSARDRNVYGYTF
few,TRBD1,TRBJ2-5,TRBV9,TGTGCCCGAAGGGGGCCCCATGGGGAGACCCAGTACTTC,CARRGPHGETQYF
many,TRBD2,TRBJ2-1,TRBV6-2/TRBV6-3,TGTGCCAGCAGTTACCCCTCTAGCGGGAGGTCCCACAATGAGCAGTTCTTC,CASSYPSSGRSHNEQFF
few,TRBD1,TRBJ1-1,TRBV10-3,TGTGCCAGCAGTGGGACAGGGGGTTTGAACACTGAAGCTTTCTTT,CASSGTGGLNTEAFF
many,.,TRBJ1-5,TRBV12-3/TRBV12-4,TGTGCCAGCAGTTTACAGGGTTTGACTCAGCCCCAGCATTTT,CASSLQGLTQPQHF
many,TRBD1,TRBJ1-1,TRBV24-1,TGTGCCACCTCGGGGACAGGGCCGGACACTGAAGCTTTCTTT,CATSGTGPDTEAFF
few,TRBD1,TRBJ1-2,TRBV25-1,TGTGCCAGCAGTGATAATTTGGGAAAAGGGACAGGGGGGTATGGCTACACCTTC,CASSDNLGKGTGGYGYTF
many,TRBD1,TRBJ2-5,TRBV10-3,TGTGCCATCAGTGGGTTGGGACAGGGACCTCAAGAGACCCAGTACTTC,CAISGLGQGPQETQYF
many,.,TRBJ1-5,TRBV15,TGTGCCACCAGCATCGGACTGGGAACGCATCAGCCCCAGCATTTT,CATSIGLGTHQPQHF
many,.,TRBJ2-1,TRBV7-3,TGTGCCAGCAGCTCTAGACCCCGGGACAATGAGCAGTTCTTC,CASSSRPRDNEQFF
many,TRBD1,TRBJ1-1,TRBV12-3/TRBV12-4,TGTGCCAGCAGTTTCGTACAGGGGGCTCCCGACACTGAAGCTTTCTTT,CASSFVQGAPDTEAFF
many,.,TRBJ1-5,TRBV12-5,TGTGCCAGCAGCTTAGATGGGGTAAATCAGCCCCAGCATTTT,CASSLDGVNQPQHF
few,TRBD1,TRBJ2-2,TRBV7-8,TGTGCCAGCAGCTTAGCGGGTTGGACAGGGCCCGGGGAGCTGTTTTTT,CASSLAGWTGPGELFF
few,TRBD1,TRBJ1-1,TRBV18,TGTGCCAGCTCACCACGTAGGACAGGGGGCGGTGAAGCTTTCTTT,CASSPRRTGGGEAFF
.,.,TRBJ1-5,TRBV28,TGTGCCAGCAGCCCGGGGAGACGGAGCCTTCAGCCCCAGCATTTT,CASSPGRRSLQPQHF
many,.,TRBJ2-1,TRBV9,TGTGCCAGCAGGTCAGGGGGGAGCTCCTACAATGAGCAGTTCTTC,CASRSGGSSYNEQFF
many,.,TRBJ2-7,TRBV7-9,TGTGCCAGCAGCTTTACTACCGAAGGTCACTACGAGCAGTACTTC,CASSFTTEGHYEQYF
many,.,TRBJ2-7,TRBV6-2/TRBV6-3,TGTGCCAGCAGAGGCGGGGACTCCTACGAGCAGTACTTC,CASRGGDSYEQYF
.,.,TRBJ2-1,TRBV27,TGTGCCAGCAGTTTGAGATACCCGAGGAGGGATGAGCAGTTCTTC,CASSLRYPRRDEQFF
.,TRBD2,TRBJ2-4,TRBV14,TGTGCCAGCAGCCACGGGGGGTTAGCCAAAAACATTCAGTACTTC,CASSHGGLAKNIQYF
.,.,TRBJ1-2,TRBV7-6,TGTGCCAGCAGCTTAGACTCCGGCGGAGGAAACTATGGCTACACCTTC,CASSLDSGGGNYGYTF
few,TRBD1,TRBJ2-7,TRBV6-2/TRBV6-3,TGTGCCTGCAGCCTGGGGACAGGCGAAGTCTACGAGCAGTACTTC,CACSLGTGEVYEQYF
many,.,TRBJ1-2,TRBV6-1,TGTGCCAGCAGTGATATTGGGAACACAGGGAACTATGGCTACACCTTC,CASSDIGNTGNYGYTF